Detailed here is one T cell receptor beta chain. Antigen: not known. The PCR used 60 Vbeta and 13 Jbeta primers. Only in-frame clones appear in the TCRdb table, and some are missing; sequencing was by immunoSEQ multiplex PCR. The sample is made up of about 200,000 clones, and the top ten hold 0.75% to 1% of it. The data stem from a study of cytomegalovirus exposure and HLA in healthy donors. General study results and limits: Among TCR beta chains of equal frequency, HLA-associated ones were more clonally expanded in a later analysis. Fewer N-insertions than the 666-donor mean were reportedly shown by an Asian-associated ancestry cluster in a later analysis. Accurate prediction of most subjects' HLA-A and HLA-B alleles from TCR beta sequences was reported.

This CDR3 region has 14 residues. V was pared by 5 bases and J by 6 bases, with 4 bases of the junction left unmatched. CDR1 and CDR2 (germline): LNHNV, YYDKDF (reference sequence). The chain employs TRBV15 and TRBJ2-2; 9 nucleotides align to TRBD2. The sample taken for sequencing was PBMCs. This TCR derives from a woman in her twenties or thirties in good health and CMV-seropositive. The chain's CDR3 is CATSFIAGAGELFF. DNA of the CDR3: TGTGCCACCAGCTTCATAGCGGGAGCCGGGGAGCTGTTTTTT.